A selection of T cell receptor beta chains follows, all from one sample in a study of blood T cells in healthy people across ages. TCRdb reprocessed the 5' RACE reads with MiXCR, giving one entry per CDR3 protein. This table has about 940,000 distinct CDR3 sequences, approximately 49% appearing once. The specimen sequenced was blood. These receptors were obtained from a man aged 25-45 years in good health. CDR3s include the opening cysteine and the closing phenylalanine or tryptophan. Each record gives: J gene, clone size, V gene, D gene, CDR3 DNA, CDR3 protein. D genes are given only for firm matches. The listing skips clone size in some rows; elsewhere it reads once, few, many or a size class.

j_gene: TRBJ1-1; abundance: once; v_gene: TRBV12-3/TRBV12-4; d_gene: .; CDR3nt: TGTGCCAGCGTGTGGGGGACTGAAGCTTTCTTT; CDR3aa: CASVWGTEAFF
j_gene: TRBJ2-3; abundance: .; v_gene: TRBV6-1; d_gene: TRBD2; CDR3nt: TGTGCCAGCAGTGATCTTAGTGGGACTAACACAGATACGCAGTATTTT; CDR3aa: CASSDLSGTNTDTQYF
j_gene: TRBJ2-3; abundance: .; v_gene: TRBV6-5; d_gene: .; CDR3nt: TGTGCCAGCAGAGACTCCATGGATACGCAGTATTTT; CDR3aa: CASRDSMDTQYF
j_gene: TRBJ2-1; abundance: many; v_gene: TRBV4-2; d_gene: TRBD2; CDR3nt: TGTGCCAGCAGCCTCGGACTAGCGGATTACAATGAGCAGTTCTTC; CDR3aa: CASSLGLADYNEQFF
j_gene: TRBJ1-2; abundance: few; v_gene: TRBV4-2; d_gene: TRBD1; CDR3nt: TGTGCCAGCAGCCAAGACGGACAGGATCTCTATGGCTACACCTTC; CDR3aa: CASSQDGQDLYGYTF
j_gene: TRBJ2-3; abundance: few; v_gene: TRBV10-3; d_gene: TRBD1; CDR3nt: TGTGCCATCAGTGAGGGGGACAGATACACAGATACGCAGTATTTT; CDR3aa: CAISEGDRYTDTQYF
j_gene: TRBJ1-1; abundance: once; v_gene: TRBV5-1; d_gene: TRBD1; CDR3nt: TGCGCCAGCAGCTTGGCCAGACAGGGTCGGGATGGTGGCACTGAAGCTTTCTTT; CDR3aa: CASSLARQGRDGGTEAFF
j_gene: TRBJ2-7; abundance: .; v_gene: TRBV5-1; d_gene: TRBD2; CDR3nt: TGCGCCAGCAGCCTGGGAGGGCCAGCCTACGAGCAGTACTTC; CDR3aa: CASSLGGPAYEQYF
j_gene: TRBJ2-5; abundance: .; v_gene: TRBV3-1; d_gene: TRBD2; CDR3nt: TGTGCCAGCAGTTGGACTAGCGGCCAAGAGACCCAGTACTTC; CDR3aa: CASSWTSGQETQYF
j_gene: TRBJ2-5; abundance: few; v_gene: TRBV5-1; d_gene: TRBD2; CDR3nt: TGCGCCAGCAGCTTGGTAGCAACTAGCGGGGGAAGCCAAGAGACCCAGTACTTC; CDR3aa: CASSLVATSGGSQETQYF
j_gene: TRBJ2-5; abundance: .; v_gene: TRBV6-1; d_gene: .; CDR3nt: TGTGCCAGCAGTGAACAACAGGGAGGGCAAGAGACCCAGTACTTC; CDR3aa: CASSEQQGGQETQYF
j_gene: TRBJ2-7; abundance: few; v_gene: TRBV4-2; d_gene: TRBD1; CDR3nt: TGTGCGAGGACAGGGTCGTTCTTGGAGCAGTACTTC; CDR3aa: CARTGSFLEQYF
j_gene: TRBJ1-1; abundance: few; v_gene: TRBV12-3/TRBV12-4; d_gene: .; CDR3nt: TGTGCCAGCAGTTTAACAGGGTCCGGGAACACTGAAGCTTTCTTT; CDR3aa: CASSLTGSGNTEAFF
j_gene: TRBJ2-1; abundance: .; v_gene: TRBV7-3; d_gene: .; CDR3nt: TGTGCCAGCAGCTTAGGCCCCTACGCCATGAGCTCCTACAATGAGCAGTTCTTC; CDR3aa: CASSLGPYAMSSYNEQFF
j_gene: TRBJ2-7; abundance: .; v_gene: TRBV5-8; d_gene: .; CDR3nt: TGTGCCAGCAGCTTGCTAGGAGTTTCCTACGAGCAGTACTTC; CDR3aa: CASSLLGVSYEQYF
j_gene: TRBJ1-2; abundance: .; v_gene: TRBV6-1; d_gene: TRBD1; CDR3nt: TGTGCCAGCAGTGTAACCCGGGACAGTAACTATGGCTACACCTTC; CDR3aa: CASSVTRDSNYGYTF
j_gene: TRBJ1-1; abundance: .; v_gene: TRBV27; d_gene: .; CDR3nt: TGTGCCAGCAGTTTATCCGTCGAGAGCACTGAAGCTTTCTTT; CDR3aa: CASSLSVESTEAFF
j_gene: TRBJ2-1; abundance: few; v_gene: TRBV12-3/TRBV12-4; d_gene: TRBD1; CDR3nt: TGTGCCATCAACGGGGACAGGGGTAATGAGCAGTTCTTC; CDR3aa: CAINGDRGNEQFF
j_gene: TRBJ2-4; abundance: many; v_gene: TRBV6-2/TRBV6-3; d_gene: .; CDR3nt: TGTGCCAGCCTTGGTTTCCTAAAAAACATTCAGTACTTC; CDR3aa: CASLGFLKNIQYF
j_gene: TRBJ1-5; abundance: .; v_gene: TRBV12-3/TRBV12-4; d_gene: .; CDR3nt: TGTGCCAGCAATAACAGGGACAATCAGCCCCAGCATTTT; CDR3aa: CASNNRDNQPQHF
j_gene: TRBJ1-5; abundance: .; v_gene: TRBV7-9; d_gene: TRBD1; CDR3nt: TGTGCCAGCAGTTATGCAGGGACAGTCGATCAGCCCCAGCATTTT; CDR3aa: CASSYAGTVDQPQHF
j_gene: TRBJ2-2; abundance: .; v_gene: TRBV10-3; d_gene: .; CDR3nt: TGTGCCATCGGAAAGAGGGCGGATAACACCGGGGAGCTGTTTTTT; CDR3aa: CAIGKRADNTGELFF
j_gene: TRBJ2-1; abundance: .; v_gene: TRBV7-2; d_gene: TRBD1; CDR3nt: TGTGCCAGCAGCTCGGGACAGAGTTGGAATGAGCAGTTCTTC; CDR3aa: CASSSGQSWNEQFF
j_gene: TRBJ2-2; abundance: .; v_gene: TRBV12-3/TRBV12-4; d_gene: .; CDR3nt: TGTGCCAGCAGTTTCTCCGGGCGGAGGAGCACCGGGGAGCTGTTTTTT; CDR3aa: CASSFSGRRSTGELFF